Following are 11 T cell receptor beta chains from one sample sequenced in a study of glioma-infiltrating T cells. Amplification of TCR alpha and beta CDR3 regions from RNA used iRepertoire nested multiplex PCR. In TCRdb, the multiplex PCR reads were re-called with MiXCR into one record per CDR3 protein. The sample has about 190,000 distinct CDR3 sequences, more than 30% seen once. Sequencing was performed on glioma tissue, nonneoplastic brain tissue, or PBMCs (not recorded which). These receptors came from a human donor with low-grade glioma or glioblastoma, undergoing nonglioma brain surgery, or in good health (not recorded which).

This clonotype was seen at least ten times. The chain couples TRBV7-9 to TRBJ2-7; a possible D gene is TRBD2 (8 bases). The CDR3 spans 15 residues. Germline V gene lookup returns CDR1 SEHNR and CDR2 FQNEAQ (reference sequence). The germline V and J ends were trimmed by 3 bases and 0 bases, with 12 bases remaining between them. DNA for the CDR3: TGTGCCAGCAGCTTTAGCGGGGACAGCTCCTACGAGCAGTACTTC. This codes for CASSFSGDSSYEQYF.

Ten or more counts support this clonotype. This rearrangement joins TRBV6-1 to TRBJ1-2; TRBD1 is a possible D gene (6 bases). This CDR3 spans 13 amino acids. The germline gives CDR1 MNHNS, CDR2 SASEGT. Between the trimmed V and J ends, which lost 3 bases and 4 bases, there was a span of 9 bases. The CDR3 coding sequence is TGTGCCAGCAGTGAGACAGGATCCTATGGCTACACCTTC. Its protein is CASSETGSYGYTF.

Concerning this clonotype itself: A read error may account for a junction end that differs from germline. V is TRBV6-1 and J is TRBJ2-7; D gene uncertain. Germline V gene sequence: CDR1 MNHNS, CDR2 SASEGT. CDR3 length equals 12 residues. The chain's CDR3 is CAGSSARNEKYF. CDR3 sequence (DNA): TGTGCCGGCAGCTCCGCCCGCAACGAGAAGTACTTC.

This clonotype showed up many times. The J gene is TRBJ1-4, the V gene TRBV25-1; unclear D gene. CDR3 length equals 18 residues. Per the germline V gene, CDR1 is MGHDK and CDR2 is SYGVNS. Trimming took off 3 bases at V and 0 bases at J, with 17 bases between the two ends. The chain's CDR3 is CASSDGNVWVPTNEKLFF. CDR3 DNA sequence: TGTGCCAGCAGTGATGGGAACGTGTGGGTCCCAACTAATGAAAAACTGTTTTTT.

This clonotype was seen at least ten times. The V and J genes are TRBV11-2 and TRBJ2-1; 11 nucleotides match TRBD2. J gave up 6 bases and V 4 bases, and 5 bases lay outside the gene matches. CDR1 and CDR2 (germline): SGHAT, FQNNGV. The CDR3 covers 15 residues. The CDR3 sequence: CASSSRGTSGNEQFF. The CDR3 bases are TGTGCCAGCAGCTCGAGGGGGACTAGCGGCAATGAGCAGTTCTTC.

This clonotype was recorded many times. J is TRBJ1-1 and V is TRBV28, with D hard to call. V was cut by 0 bases and J by 0 bases, with 8 bases left in between. This CDR3 has 15 amino acids. Germline CDR1 reads MDHEN; CDR2 reads SYDVKM. CDR3 DNA sequence: TGTGCCAGCAGTTTATGGGGATTCATGAACACTGAAGCTTTCTTT. Translated, it gives CASSLWGFMNTEAFF.

On this clonotype: It may be a read error: a sequence one base away is much more abundant. The chain has TRBV3-1 and TRBJ2-7; TRBD1 agrees at 9 bases. The CDR3 has 15 residues. Germline loops: CDR1 LGHDT, CDR2 YNNKEL (reference sequence). Here the CDR3 DNA reads TGTGCCAGCAGCCAGGGACAGGGTTGGTCCTACGAGAAGTACTTC. Translating it yields CASSQGQGWSYEKYF.

This clonotype has ten or more counts. This rearrangement joins TRBV18 to TRBJ1-3, with D hard to call. Germline CDR1 reads KGHSH; CDR2 reads LQKENI. The CDR3 sequence is 14 residues long. Between the trimmed V and J ends, which lost 2 bases and 6 bases, there was a span of 11 bases. The CDR3 sequence: CASSPTDALNTIYF. DNA of the CDR3: TGTGCCAGCTCACCAACGGATGCCCTAAACACCATATATTTT.

This chain uses TRBV10-3 with TRBJ2-3; D is possibly TRBD2 (6 bases). Trimming took off 4 bases at V and 2 bases at J, with 13 bases between the two ends. The CDR3 runs 15 residues. The germline gives CDR1 ENHRY, CDR2 SYGVKD. CDR3 protein: CAISGRAGITDTQYF. CDR3 nucleotides: TGTGCCATCAGTGGTCGTGCGGGGATCACAGATACGCAGTATTTT.

J is TRBJ2-6 and V is TRBV4-1; perhaps TRBD1 as D (5 bases). In germline, CDR1 is MGHRA, CDR2 YSYEKL. V was cut by 0 bases and J by 0 bases, with 15 bases left in between. The CDR3 contains 19 residues. The DNA for the CDR3 is TGCGCCAGCAGCCAAGAACAGGTGCCACCTTTCTCTGGGGCCAACGTCCTGACTTTC. Its protein product is CASSQEQVPPFSGANVLTF.

With regard to this clonotype: At one boundary the junction diverges from the germline segment, which might be a read error. The CDR3 reads CASSYSGRGGYNDQFF. For the CDR3, the DNA is TGTGCCAGCAGTTACTCGGGACGGGGGGGCTACAATGATCAGTTCTTC. The chain combines TRBV6-2 or TRBV6-3 with TRBJ2-1; TRBD2 agrees at 8 bases. CDR1 and CDR2 from the germline V gene are MNHEY and SVGEGT. This CDR3 contains 16 residues.